This passage covers 9 T cell receptor beta chains from one sample sequenced in a study of T cells after yellow fever vaccination. TCRdb reprocessed the 5' RACE reads via MiXCR and lists one record per CDR3 protein. Of about 320,000 distinct CDR3 sequences in the sample, under 15% are singletons; the top ten hold 2.5% to 4%. The sequencing used CD4+ T cells sorted from PBMCs, collected 15 days after the yellow fever booster vaccination. The receptor set was obtained from a man younger than 35 who received the YFV17D yellow fever vaccine.

The V and J genes are TRBV13 and TRBJ2-1; the D gene is possibly TRBD2 (7 bases). The CDR3 has 13 amino acids. V dropped 10 bases and J dropped 5 bases, with 15 bases sitting between them. Germline values: CDR1 PRHDT, CDR2 FYEKMQ (reference sequence). In nucleotides, the CDR3 is TGTGCCAATACCGTGCGGGGGCACAATGAGCAGTTCTTC. This codes for CANTVRGHNEQFF.

In this sample, this clonotype turned up a few times. CDR3 in amino acids: CASRRFGDGAPEAFF. The CDR3 bases are TGCGCCAGCAGAAGGTTTGGGGATGGGGCCCCTGAAGCTTTCTTT. This chain joins TRBV4-1 and TRBJ1-1; a weak D match, TRBD1 (5 bases). This CDR3 spans 15 amino acids. Trimming took off 6 bases at V and 6 bases at J, with 20 bases between the two ends. The germline CDR1 and CDR2 sequences are MGHRA and YSYEKL.

The chain recombines TRBV7-3 with TRBJ2-3; D is unresolved. Per the germline V gene, CDR1 is SGHTA and CDR2 is FQGTGA. The V end was cut by 0 bases, the J end by 4 bases, with 5 bases between. The CDR3 loop spans 13 amino acids. The CDR3 coding sequence is TGTGCCAGCAGCTTAACGCAGTCAGATACGCAGTATTTT. Its protein is CASSLTQSDTQYF.

In this sample, this clonotype turned up a few times. The chain has TRBV6-5 and TRBJ1-2, with D uncertain. The V end was cut by 7 bases, the J end by 2 bases, with 11 bases between. This CDR3 is built from 13 residues. Germline loops: CDR1 MNHEY, CDR2 SVGAGI. This CDR3 is CASKGLGNYGYTF. Written as DNA, the CDR3 is TGTGCCAGCAAGGGTCTGGGGAACTATGGCTACACCTTC.

This clonotype came up a few times. The V call is TRBV4-3, the J call TRBJ2-3, with 13 bases lining up with TRBD2. Germline V gives CDR1 LGHNA, CDR2 YSLEER. The CDR3 has 16 amino acids. The V gene end was trimmed by 0 bases and the J gene end by 4 bases; junction bases not matched to a gene: 1. In nucleotides, the CDR3 is TGCGCCAGCAGCCAAGATACTAGCGGGGGGGCAGATACGCAGTATTTT. As protein: CASSQDTSGGADTQYF.

This clonotype came up a few times. V is TRBV6-2 or TRBV6-3 and J is TRBJ2-7; D gene ambiguous. V lost 0 bases, J lost 2 bases, and 5 bases lay in between. Germline values: CDR1 MNHEY, CDR2 SVGEGT. The CDR3 spans 13 residues. CDR3 DNA: TGTGCCAGCAGTTACTCATCGCCCTACGAGCAGTACGTC. Amino acids: CASSYSSPYEQYV.

The chain carries TRBV4-2 and TRBJ1-6; possibly TRBD1 for D (6 bases). The length of the CDR3 is 15 residues. Per germline, CDR1 LGHNA and CDR2 YNFKEQ. V lost 3 bases, J lost 10 bases, and 16 bases lay in between. In nucleotides, the CDR3 is TGTGCCAGCAGCCACCCCCCGGTTGGGGGCTCACCCCTCCACTTT. Its translation is CASSHPPVGGSPLHF.

CDR3: CSAISGGQAFF. The CDR3 region has the DNA TGCAGTGCGATCTCGGGCGGGCAAGCTTTCTTT. The chain combines TRBV20-1 with TRBJ1-1; D is uncertain. V lost 6 bases and J lost 9, with 14 bases in between. CDR1 DFQATT and CDR2 SNEGSKA come from the germline V gene (reference sequence). The CDR3 is 11 residues long.

This chain connects TRBV4-3 to TRBJ2-3; no firm D call. This CDR3 is 16 amino acids long. V gave up 0 bases and J gave up 0 bases, with 10 bases separating them. The germline V gene encodes CDR1 LGHNA and CDR2 YSLEER. The CDR3 DNA reads as TGCGCCAGCAGCCAAGATCATACGTCTAGCACAGATACGCAGTATTTT. This sequence encodes CASSQDHTSSTDTQYF.